This T cell receptor beta chain derives from a study of human T cells and chemical hapten exposure. About the research overall: On the upper back, patch tests were applied with 0.01% DPC and read at 6 days.

The time point: patch test 3, about 24 weeks after DPC sensitization. Treatment of the sample: therapeutic diphenylcyclopropenone sensitization with weekly scalp DPC. Blood sampling occurred before each patch-test application. The donor pool consisted of alopecia patients aged 18 to 70 years, considered suitable for DPC. Unique molecular identifiers were attached to individual cDNA molecules during library preparation. MiXCR, applied by TCRdb to the RACE reads, yields one record per CDR3 protein. The table shows more than 95,000 distinct CDR3 sequences, with roughly a quarter occurring only once. CDR1 and CDR2 from the germline V gene are MNHEY and SMNVEV (reference sequence). This CDR3 contains 15 residues. The V segment lost 3 bases and the J segment 5 bases; nucleotides outside the gene matches: 5. This clonotype has only a few counts.

This chain uses TRBV27 with TRBJ2-5, with TRBD2 matching 11 bases. The clonotype was recovered from a man aged 35 to 55 with alopecia areata. Some clones in this sample may be carry-over from other donors' samples. This specimen consisted of whole blood, obtained in connection with sensitization to the hapten diphenylcyclopropenone (DPC). In DNA form, the CDR3 reads TGTGCCAGCAGTTTTAGCGGGAGGGCCACTGAGACCCAGTACTTC. As protein: CASSFSGRATETQYF.